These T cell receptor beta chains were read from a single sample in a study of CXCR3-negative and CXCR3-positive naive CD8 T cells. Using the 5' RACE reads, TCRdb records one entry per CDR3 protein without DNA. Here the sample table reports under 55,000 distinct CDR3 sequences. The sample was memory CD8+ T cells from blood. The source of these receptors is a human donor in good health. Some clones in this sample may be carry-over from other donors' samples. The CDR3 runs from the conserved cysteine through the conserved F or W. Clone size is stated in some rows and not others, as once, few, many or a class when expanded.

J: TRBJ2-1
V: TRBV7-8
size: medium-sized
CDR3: CASSVPGTSVVNEQFF

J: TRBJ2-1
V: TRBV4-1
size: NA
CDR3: CASIHNAYRNEQFF

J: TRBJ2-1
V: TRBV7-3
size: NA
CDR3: CASSMGLAGTNEQFF

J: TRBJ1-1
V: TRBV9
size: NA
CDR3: CASSVGGLVNTEAFF

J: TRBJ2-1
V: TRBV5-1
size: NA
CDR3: CASSPWDSSYNEQFF

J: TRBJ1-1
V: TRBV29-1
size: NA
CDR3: CSAPPQGATEAFF

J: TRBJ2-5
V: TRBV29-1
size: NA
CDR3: CSASPPTGGIETQYF

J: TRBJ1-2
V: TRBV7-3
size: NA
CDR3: CASSPGTGVPDLYGYTF

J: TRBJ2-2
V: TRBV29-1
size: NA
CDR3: CSVLTGLEELFF

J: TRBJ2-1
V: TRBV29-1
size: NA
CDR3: CSVSTGVRSPYNEQFF

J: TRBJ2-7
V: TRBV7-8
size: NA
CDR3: CASSIRERGLSYEQYF

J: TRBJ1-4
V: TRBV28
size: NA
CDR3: CASSLSDRGLRKLFF